The rows below give T cell receptor beta chains drawn from one sample of a study of T cell responses to AZD1222 COVID-19 vaccine. Produced via immunoSEQ multiplex PCR; TCRdb's table is partial and in-frame only. This table has around 180,000 clones, approximately 94% appearing once. The source was peripheral blood, collected on day 0 of AZD1222 vaccination. The source is an adult in good health. Each CDR3 is given with its conserved first and last residue. Fields, in order: clone size, CDR3 length, V gene, D gene, J gene, CDR3 DNA, CDR3 protein. D genes are given only for firm matches. The size field is filled for only some rows; it gives once, few, many or a size class.

clone size: -
CDR3 length: 12
V gene: TRBV12-3/TRBV12-4
D gene: -
J gene: TRBJ1-1
CDR3 DNA: TGTGCCAGCAAACTTTCGGGCACTGAAGCTTTCTTT
CDR3 protein: CASKLSGTEAFF

clone size: -
CDR3 length: 15
V gene: TRBV6-5
D gene: TRBD1
J gene: TRBJ2-2
CDR3 DNA: TGTGCCAGCAGGCGCCGGGACAGGGTGCCCGGGGAGCTGTTTTTT
CDR3 protein: CASRRRDRVPGELFF

clone size: -
CDR3 length: 12
V gene: TRBV28
D gene: -
J gene: TRBJ1-2
CDR3 DNA: TGTGCCAGCAGTTATGTGGGGGCTGGCTACACCTTC
CDR3 protein: CASSYVGAGYTF

clone size: -
CDR3 length: 18
V gene: TRBV30
D gene: -
J gene: TRBJ1-2
CDR3 DNA: TGTGCCTGGAGTCTTAGAAGAGGCCATGGGGGCGGCAACTATGGCTACACCTTC
CDR3 protein: CAWSLRRGHGGGNYGYTF

clone size: -
CDR3 length: 14
V gene: TRBV30
D gene: TRBD2
J gene: TRBJ2-3
CDR3 DNA: TGTGCCCGGGCTCTAGCGGGGCGAGCAGATACGCAGTATTTT
CDR3 protein: CARALAGRADTQYF

clone size: -
CDR3 length: 15
V gene: TRBV7-9
D gene: -
J gene: TRBJ1-5
CDR3 DNA: TGTGCCAGCAGCTTCGGACAGTACCCAATGCAGCCCCAGCATTTT
CDR3 protein: CASSFGQYPMQPQHF

clone size: -
CDR3 length: 13
V gene: TRBV18
D gene: TRBD2
J gene: TRBJ2-7
CDR3 DNA: TGTGCCAGCTCACCTGGGGGGGGCTACGAGCAGTACTTC
CDR3 protein: CASSPGGGYEQYF

clone size: -
CDR3 length: 15
V gene: TRBV6-5
D gene: TRBD2
J gene: TRBJ2-7
CDR3 DNA: TGTGCCAGCAGCCCAACTAGCGGGAGCTCCTACGAGCAGTACTTC
CDR3 protein: CASSPTSGSSYEQYF

clone size: -
CDR3 length: 19
V gene: TRBV28
D gene: TRBD1
J gene: TRBJ1-6
CDR3 DNA: TGTGCCAGCAGTTTATTCCGGACAGGAGACTACGAATTATGTTCACCCCTCCACTTT
CDR3 protein: CASSLFRTGDYELCSPLHF

clone size: -
CDR3 length: 16
V gene: TRBV28
D gene: TRBD2
J gene: TRBJ2-1
CDR3 DNA: TGTGCCAGCAGTTCCCTACTAGCGGGGAACTACAATGAGCAGTTCTTC
CDR3 protein: CASSSLLAGNYNEQFF

clone size: -
CDR3 length: 14
V gene: TRBV5-4
D gene: TRBD1
J gene: TRBJ2-5
CDR3 DNA: TGTGCCAGCAGCTCGACAGGGACCCAAGAGACCCAGTACTTC
CDR3 protein: CASSSTGTQETQYF

clone size: -
CDR3 length: 15
V gene: TRBV6-5
D gene: TRBD1
J gene: TRBJ1-5
CDR3 DNA: TGTGCCAGCAGCGAGGACAGGGTGTTTAATCAGCCCCAGCATTTT
CDR3 protein: CASSEDRVFNQPQHF

clone size: -
CDR3 length: 15
V gene: TRBV28
D gene: -
J gene: TRBJ2-7
CDR3 DNA: TGTGCCAGCAGCGCATCCGAGGGATCGACCGGGGAGCAGTACTTC
CDR3 protein: CASSASEGSTGEQYF

clone size: -
CDR3 length: 13
V gene: TRBV29-1
D gene: -
J gene: TRBJ2-1
CDR3 DNA: TGCAGCGTTGAAGACCCAGGAGGGGATGAGCAGTTCTTC
CDR3 protein: CSVEDPGGDEQFF

clone size: -
CDR3 length: 17
V gene: TRBV27
D gene: -
J gene: TRBJ2-1
CDR3 DNA: TGTGCCAGCAGTTTGCGTCAGTTACGGGAGTGGGACGATGAGCAGTTCTTC
CDR3 protein: CASSLRQLREWDDEQFF

clone size: -
CDR3 length: 15
V gene: TRBV7-2
D gene: -
J gene: TRBJ2-7
CDR3 DNA: TGTGCCAGCAGCCAAACCGGGACACAGGCCTACGAGCAGTACTTC
CDR3 protein: CASSQTGTQAYEQYF

clone size: once
CDR3 length: 13
V gene: TRBV19
D gene: -
J gene: TRBJ1-2
CDR3 DNA: TGTGCCAGTAGTAACTTAGGGAACTATGGCTACACCTTC
CDR3 protein: CASSNLGNYGYTF

clone size: once
CDR3 length: 15
V gene: TRBV5-6
D gene: -
J gene: TRBJ2-7
CDR3 DNA: TGTGCCAGCAGCGGGACTCCGGACGGAACCTACGAGCAGTACTTC
CDR3 protein: CASSGTPDGTYEQYF

clone size: -
CDR3 length: 13
V gene: TRBV5-1
D gene: -
J gene: TRBJ2-1
CDR3 DNA: TGCGCCAGCAGCGTCACCGACTACAATGAGCAGTTCTTC
CDR3 protein: CASSVTDYNEQFF

clone size: -
CDR3 length: 13
V gene: TRBV5-1
D gene: -
J gene: TRBJ1-1
CDR3 DNA: TGCGCCAGCAGCTTAAGGGTAGGAACTGAAGCTTTCTTT
CDR3 protein: CASSLRVGTEAFF

clone size: -
CDR3 length: 14
V gene: TRBV27
D gene: TRBD1
J gene: TRBJ1-5
CDR3 DNA: TGTGCCAGCAGTTTAGACAGGGTTAGTCAGCCCCAGCATTTT
CDR3 protein: CASSLDRVSQPQHF

clone size: -
CDR3 length: 16
V gene: TRBV6-5
D gene: TRBD1
J gene: TRBJ2-1
CDR3 DNA: TGTGCCAGCAGTTACTCGGGACAGGGCCTATCCAATGAGCAGTTCTTC
CDR3 protein: CASSYSGQGLSNEQFF

clone size: -
CDR3 length: 14
V gene: TRBV28
D gene: -
J gene: TRBJ1-5
CDR3 DNA: TGTGCCAGCAGTTTAGTGGGTAGCAATCAGCCCCAGCATTTT
CDR3 protein: CASSLVGSNQPQHF

clone size: -
CDR3 length: 12
V gene: TRBV5-4
D gene: -
J gene: TRBJ1-1
CDR3 DNA: TGTGCCAGCAGCTCCCAGAACACTGAAGCTTTCTTT
CDR3 protein: CASSSQNTEAFF

clone size: -
CDR3 length: 16
V gene: TRBV7-8
D gene: -
J gene: TRBJ1-3
CDR3 DNA: TGTGCCAGCAGCACCCGACACCAAGTCGCTGGAAACACCATATATTTT
CDR3 protein: CASSTRHQVAGNTIYF

clone size: -
CDR3 length: 13
V gene: TRBV28
D gene: -
J gene: TRBJ2-1
CDR3 DNA: TGTGCCAGCAGTTTATCCGGGGGTGATGAGCAGTTCTTC
CDR3 protein: CASSLSGGDEQFF

clone size: -
CDR3 length: 13
V gene: TRBV5-5
D gene: -
J gene: TRBJ2-7
CDR3 DNA: TGTGCCAGCAGCTTCATTAGGGGAGGCGAGCAGTACTTC
CDR3 protein: CASSFIRGGEQYF

clone size: -
CDR3 length: 15
V gene: TRBV5-1
D gene: TRBD2
J gene: TRBJ2-7
CDR3 DNA: TGCGCCAGCAGCCAGGGACTAGCGGGGTCCTACGAGCAGTACTTC
CDR3 protein: CASSQGLAGSYEQYF

clone size: -
CDR3 length: 15
V gene: TRBV5-1
D gene: TRBD1
J gene: TRBJ1-1
CDR3 DNA: TGCGCCAGCAGCCCCCGACAGGGCTTACGCGTTGAAGCTTTCTTT
CDR3 protein: CASSPRQGLRVEAFF

clone size: -
CDR3 length: 15
V gene: TRBV4-1
D gene: TRBD1
J gene: TRBJ1-4
CDR3 DNA: TGCGCCAGCAGCCAAGATGGGACAGGGGACGAAAAACTGTTTTTT
CDR3 protein: CASSQDGTGDEKLFF

clone size: -
CDR3 length: 14
V gene: TRBV2
D gene: -
J gene: TRBJ2-7
CDR3 DNA: TGTGCCAGCAGGGTTACTACAATCACCTACGAGCAGTACTTC
CDR3 protein: CASRVTTITYEQYF

clone size: -
CDR3 length: 15
V gene: TRBV4-1
D gene: -
J gene: TRBJ1-5
CDR3 DNA: TGCGCCAGCAGCCAAACTTGGACTAGCAATCAGCCCCAGCATTTT
CDR3 protein: CASSQTWTSNQPQHF

clone size: -
CDR3 length: 16
V gene: TRBV19
D gene: -
J gene: TRBJ2-7
CDR3 DNA: TGTGCCAGTAGTGTCACCGGGAGATCGAGGGCTAGCGAGCAGTACTTC
CDR3 protein: CASSVTGRSRASEQYF

clone size: -
CDR3 length: 13
V gene: TRBV5-4
D gene: -
J gene: TRBJ2-7
CDR3 DNA: TGTGCCAGCAGCTCCCGGACGGCCTACGAGCAGTACTTC
CDR3 protein: CASSSRTAYEQYF

clone size: -
CDR3 length: 17
V gene: TRBV7-9
D gene: -
J gene: TRBJ2-7
CDR3 DNA: TGTGCCAGCAGCTCCGACCGGGACTTGTTCTCGTCCTACGAGCAGTACTTC
CDR3 protein: CASSSDRDLFSSYEQYF

clone size: once
CDR3 length: 14
V gene: TRBV7-9
D gene: TRBD2
J gene: TRBJ2-7
CDR3 DNA: TGTGCCAGCACGTTCTGGGAGGGCTCCTACGAGCAGTACTTC
CDR3 protein: CASTFWEGSYEQYF

clone size: -
CDR3 length: 13
V gene: TRBV6-5
D gene: TRBD1
J gene: TRBJ1-2
CDR3 DNA: TGTGCCAGCAGGCCAGGACAGGGCCCTGGCTACACCTTC
CDR3 protein: CASRPGQGPGYTF

clone size: -
CDR3 length: 14
V gene: TRBV6-5
D gene: -
J gene: TRBJ2-1
CDR3 DNA: TGTGCCAGCAGTTACGGAGAATTATACAATGAGCAGTTCTTC
CDR3 protein: CASSYGELYNEQFF

clone size: -
CDR3 length: 15
V gene: TRBV7-9
D gene: -
J gene: TRBJ1-1
CDR3 DNA: TGTGCCAGCAGCTTAGTTTCCGGGTCGGGTGGTGAAGCTTTCTTT
CDR3 protein: CASSLVSGSGGEAFF

clone size: -
CDR3 length: 12
V gene: TRBV6-2/TRBV6-3
D gene: -
J gene: TRBJ1-3
CDR3 DNA: TGTGCCAGCAGTTACCTTGGAAACACCATATATTTT
CDR3 protein: CASSYLGNTIYF

clone size: -
CDR3 length: 16
V gene: TRBV2
D gene: TRBD2
J gene: TRBJ2-2
CDR3 DNA: TGTGCCAGCAGTCTTTTTGGCGGGAGTAGCACCGGGGAGCTGTTTTTT
CDR3 protein: CASSLFGGSSTGELFF

clone size: -
CDR3 length: 13
V gene: TRBV30
D gene: -
J gene: TRBJ2-2
CDR3 DNA: TGTGCCTGGACTAGCCGGATGGCCGGGGAGCTGTTTTTT
CDR3 protein: CAWTSRMAGELFF

clone size: -
CDR3 length: 14
V gene: TRBV6-6
D gene: TRBD1
J gene: TRBJ1-3
CDR3 DNA: TGTGCCAGCAGTTTCACGGACAGGGGAAACACCATATATTTT
CDR3 protein: CASSFTDRGNTIYF

clone size: -
CDR3 length: 14
V gene: TRBV11-3
D gene: -
J gene: TRBJ2-1
CDR3 DNA: TGTGCCAGCAGCAGTAGGAGGCGGGACAATGAGCAGTTCTTC
CDR3 protein: CASSSRRRDNEQFF

clone size: -
CDR3 length: 14
V gene: TRBV9
D gene: TRBD1
J gene: TRBJ1-2
CDR3 DNA: TGTGCCAGCAGCTTAAGCCCGACAGGGCTGCGCTACACCTTC
CDR3 protein: CASSLSPTGLRYTF

clone size: -
CDR3 length: 13
V gene: TRBV11-2
D gene: TRBD1
J gene: TRBJ2-7
CDR3 DNA: TGTGCCAGCAGCTTAGGGACAGGGAGCGAGCAGTACTTC
CDR3 protein: CASSLGTGSEQYF

clone size: -
CDR3 length: 16
V gene: TRBV28
D gene: TRBD1
J gene: TRBJ2-7
CDR3 DNA: TGTGCCAGCAGACCCACGACAGGGCGGTTCGCCTACGAGCAGTACTTC
CDR3 protein: CASRPTTGRFAYEQYF

clone size: -
CDR3 length: 15
V gene: TRBV30
D gene: -
J gene: TRBJ1-3
CDR3 DNA: TGTGCCTGGAGTGGCAGATCCGCCTCTGGAAACACCATATATTTT
CDR3 protein: CAWSGRSASGNTIYF

clone size: -
CDR3 length: 13
V gene: TRBV5-1
D gene: -
J gene: TRBJ2-7
CDR3 DNA: TGCGCCAGCGCACTAGTCGAAAACTACGAGCAGTACTTC
CDR3 protein: CASALVENYEQYF

clone size: -
CDR3 length: 18
V gene: TRBV5-1
D gene: -
J gene: TRBJ2-2
CDR3 DNA: TGCGCCAGCAGCTTGAGTAGGGGACCGTTACGGGTCAACGGGGAGCTGTTTTTT
CDR3 protein: CASSLSRGPLRVNGELFF

clone size: -
CDR3 length: 15
V gene: TRBV5-1
D gene: -
J gene: TRBJ2-1
CDR3 DNA: TGCGCCAGCAGCCGTGAAGGGACCTCCTACAATGAGCAGTTCTTC
CDR3 protein: CASSREGTSYNEQFF

clone size: -
CDR3 length: 15
V gene: TRBV27
D gene: TRBD1
J gene: TRBJ1-5
CDR3 DNA: TGTGCCAGCAGTCAAAACAGGGGTTCTGGTCAGCCCCAGCATTTT
CDR3 protein: CASSQNRGSGQPQHF

clone size: once
CDR3 length: 14
V gene: TRBV7-9
D gene: -
J gene: TRBJ2-5
CDR3 DNA: TGTGCCAGCAGCCCCGAGGGGATGCAAGAGACCCAGTACTTC
CDR3 protein: CASSPEGMQETQYF

clone size: -
CDR3 length: 13
V gene: TRBV7-9
D gene: -
J gene: TRBJ2-1
CDR3 DNA: TGTGCCAGCGAGTGGGGGGCCTACAATGAGCAGTTCTTC
CDR3 protein: CASEWGAYNEQFF

clone size: -
CDR3 length: 16
V gene: TRBV30
D gene: TRBD2
J gene: TRBJ2-7
CDR3 DNA: TGTGCCTGGAGTGTAGGAGCGGGAGGGCCCACCTACGAGCAGTACTTC
CDR3 protein: CAWSVGAGGPTYEQYF

clone size: -
CDR3 length: 14
V gene: TRBV28
D gene: -
J gene: TRBJ2-5
CDR3 DNA: TGTGCCAGCAGACACGAAGTAGAGCCCGAGACCCAGTACTTC
CDR3 protein: CASRHEVEPETQYF

clone size: -
CDR3 length: 13
V gene: TRBV6-2/TRBV6-3
D gene: TRBD1
J gene: TRBJ2-7
CDR3 DNA: TGTGCCAGCAGTTCCGACAGGGTCGGCGAGCAGTACTTC
CDR3 protein: CASSSDRVGEQYF

clone size: -
CDR3 length: 16
V gene: TRBV27
D gene: -
J gene: TRBJ1-5
CDR3 DNA: TGTGCCAGCAGTCCAGTCTCCTGGTCAGACAATCAGCCCCAGCATTTT
CDR3 protein: CASSPVSWSDNQPQHF

clone size: -
CDR3 length: 13
V gene: TRBV12-3/TRBV12-4
D gene: -
J gene: TRBJ1-2
CDR3 DNA: TGTGCCAGCAGACCCGGGGGAGTTGATGGCTACACCTTC
CDR3 protein: CASRPGGVDGYTF